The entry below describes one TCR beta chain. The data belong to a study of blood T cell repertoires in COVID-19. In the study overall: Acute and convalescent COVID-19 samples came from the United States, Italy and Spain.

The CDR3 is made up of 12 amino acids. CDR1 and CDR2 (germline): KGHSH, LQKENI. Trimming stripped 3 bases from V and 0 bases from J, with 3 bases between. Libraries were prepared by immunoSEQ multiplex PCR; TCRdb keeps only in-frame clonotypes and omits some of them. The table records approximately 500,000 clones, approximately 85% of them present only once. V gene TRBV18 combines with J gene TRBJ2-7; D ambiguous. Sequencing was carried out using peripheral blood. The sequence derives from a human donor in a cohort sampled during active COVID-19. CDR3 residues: CASSPASYEQYF. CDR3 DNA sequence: TGTGCCAGCTCACCGGCCTCCTACGAGCAGTACTTC.